The text below deals with one T cell receptor (beta chain). The antigen is undetermined. Researchers used around 3,800 ng of total RNA for each TCR library. TCRdb reprocessed the 5' RACE reads and keeps a single row for each CDR3 protein, giving no DNA. The repertoire shows around 410,000 distinct CDR3 sequences; the top ten hold around 2.5%. These data are taken from a study of monozygotic twins with inflammatory bowel disease. The study's findings and limits: Repertoire similarity matched across concordant and discordant twins, perhaps owing to limited power.

This CDR3 contains 15 residues. CDR1 and CDR2 from the germline V gene are SGHAT and FQNNGV. J is TRBJ2-1 and V is TRBV11-2; TCRdb selects TRBD1, and the lack of DNA leaves this call unchecked. The sequencing sample was made of blood. The sequence was collected from a human donor with ulcerative colitis or Crohn's disease, or a healthy co-twin of an affected twin (not recorded which). The CDR3 protein is CASSSLTGTNNEQFF.